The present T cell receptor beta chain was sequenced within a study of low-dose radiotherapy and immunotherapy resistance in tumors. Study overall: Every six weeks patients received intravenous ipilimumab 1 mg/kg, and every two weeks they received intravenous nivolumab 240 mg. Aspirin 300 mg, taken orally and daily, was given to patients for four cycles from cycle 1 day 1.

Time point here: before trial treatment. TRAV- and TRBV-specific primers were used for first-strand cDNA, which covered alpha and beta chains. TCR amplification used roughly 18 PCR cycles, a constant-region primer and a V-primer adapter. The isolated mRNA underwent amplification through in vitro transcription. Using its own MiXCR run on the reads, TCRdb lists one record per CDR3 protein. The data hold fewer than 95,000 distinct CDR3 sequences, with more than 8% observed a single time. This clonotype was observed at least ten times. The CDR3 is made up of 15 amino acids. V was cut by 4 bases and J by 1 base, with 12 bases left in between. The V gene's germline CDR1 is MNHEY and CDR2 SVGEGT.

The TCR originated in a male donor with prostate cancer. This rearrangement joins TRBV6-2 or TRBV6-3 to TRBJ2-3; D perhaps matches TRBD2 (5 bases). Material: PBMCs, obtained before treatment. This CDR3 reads CASSSSGARTDTQYF. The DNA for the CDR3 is TGTGCCAGCAGTTCGAGCGGAGCCCGCACAGATACGCAGTATTTT.